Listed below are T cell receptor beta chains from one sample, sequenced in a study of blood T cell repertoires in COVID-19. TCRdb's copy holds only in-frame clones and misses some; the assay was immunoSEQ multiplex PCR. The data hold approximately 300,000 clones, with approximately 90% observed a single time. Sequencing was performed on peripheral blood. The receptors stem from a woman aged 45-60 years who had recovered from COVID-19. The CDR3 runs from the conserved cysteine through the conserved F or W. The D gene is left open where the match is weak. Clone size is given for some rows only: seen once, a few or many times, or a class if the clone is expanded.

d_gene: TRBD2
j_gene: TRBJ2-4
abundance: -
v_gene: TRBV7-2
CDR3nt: TGTGCCAGCAGCTCTGGGACTAGCGGGAGTCGGGGTACCAAAAACATTCAGTACTTC
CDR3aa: CASSSGTSGSRGTKNIQYF

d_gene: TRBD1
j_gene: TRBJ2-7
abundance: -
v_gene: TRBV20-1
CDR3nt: TGCAGTGCTAGTCACGGGACAGTCTCCTACGAGCAGTACTTC
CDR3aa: CSASHGTVSYEQYF

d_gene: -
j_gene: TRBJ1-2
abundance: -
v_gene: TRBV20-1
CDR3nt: TGCAGTGCCCCCATCGGTGGCTACACCTTC
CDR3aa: CSAPIGGYTF

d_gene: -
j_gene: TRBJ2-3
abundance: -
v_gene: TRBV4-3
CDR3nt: TGCGCCAGCAGCCAAGGGCGAGGGGATACGCAGTATTTT
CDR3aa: CASSQGRGDTQYF

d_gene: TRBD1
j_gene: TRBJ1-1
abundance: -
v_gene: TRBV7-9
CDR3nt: TGTGCCAGCAGCTTACTAACAGGGGGGAACACTGAAGCTTTCTTT
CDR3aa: CASSLLTGGNTEAFF

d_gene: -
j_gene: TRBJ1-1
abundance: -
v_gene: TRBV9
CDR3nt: TGTGCCAGCAGCGTCCCAGGGGCCACTGAAGCTTTCTTT
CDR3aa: CASSVPGATEAFF

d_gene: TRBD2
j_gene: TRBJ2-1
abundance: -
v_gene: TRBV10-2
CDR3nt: TGCGCCAGCAGTCCGCGGGAGTTCTACAATGAGCAGTTCTTC
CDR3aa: CASSPREFYNEQFF

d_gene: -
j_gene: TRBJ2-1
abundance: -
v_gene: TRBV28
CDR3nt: TGTGCCAGCAGTCGGGGGGCGGCATCTTACAATGAGCAGTTCTTC
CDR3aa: CASSRGAASYNEQFF

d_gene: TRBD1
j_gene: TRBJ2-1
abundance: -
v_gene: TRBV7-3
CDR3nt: TGTGCCAGCAGCCCCGGACAGGGGCGGTCTGAGCAGTTCTTC
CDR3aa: CASSPGQGRSEQFF

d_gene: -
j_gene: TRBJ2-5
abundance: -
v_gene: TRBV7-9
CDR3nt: TGTGCCAGCAGCTCACAAGAGACCCAGTACTTC
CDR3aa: CASSSQETQYF

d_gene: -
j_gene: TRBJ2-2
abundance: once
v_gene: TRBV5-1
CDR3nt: TGCGCCAGCAGCTTCGGAGACACCGGGGAGCTGTTTTTT
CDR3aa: CASSFGDTGELFF

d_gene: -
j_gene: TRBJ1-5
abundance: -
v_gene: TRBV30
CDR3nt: TGTGCCTGGAGTCCAGGGAGCAATCAGCCCCAGCATTTT
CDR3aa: CAWSPGSNQPQHF

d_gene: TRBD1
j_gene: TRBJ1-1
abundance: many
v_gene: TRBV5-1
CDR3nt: TGCGCCAGCAGCCCCCAGGGACAGCTGAACACTGAAGCTTTCTTT
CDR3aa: CASSPQGQLNTEAFF

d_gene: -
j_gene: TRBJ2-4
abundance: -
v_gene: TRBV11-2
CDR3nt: TGTGCCAGCAGCGTCCTGGCGGGGTTAGCCAAAAACATTCAGTACTTC
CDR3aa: CASSVLAGLAKNIQYF

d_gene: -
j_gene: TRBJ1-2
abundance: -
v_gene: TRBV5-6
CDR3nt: TGTGCCAGCAGCTCTGGACGGTACGGGGTGCCGGCTGGCTACACCTTC
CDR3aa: CASSSGRYGVPAGYTF

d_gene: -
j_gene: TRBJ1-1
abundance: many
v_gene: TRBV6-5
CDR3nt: TGTGCCAGCAGTTACATTACTCCCGGGGGAAACACTGAAGCTTTCTTT
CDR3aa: CASSYITPGGNTEAFF

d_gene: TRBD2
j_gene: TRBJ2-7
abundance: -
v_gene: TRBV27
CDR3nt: TGTGCCAGCAGTTTCCAGAATAGCGGGAGGGCAATACCCTACGAGCAGTACTTC
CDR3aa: CASSFQNSGRAIPYEQYF

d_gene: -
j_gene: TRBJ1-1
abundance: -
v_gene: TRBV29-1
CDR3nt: TGCAGCCCAGCTGGACAGAAAAAGAACACTGAAGCTTTCTTT
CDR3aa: CSPAGQKKNTEAFF

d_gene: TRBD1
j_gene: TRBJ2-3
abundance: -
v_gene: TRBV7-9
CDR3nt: TGTGCCAGCAGCCCCCCCGGACAGGGTGGCACAGATACGCAGTATTTT
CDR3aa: CASSPPGQGGTDTQYF

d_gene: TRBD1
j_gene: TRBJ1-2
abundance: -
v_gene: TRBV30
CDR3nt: TGTGCCTGCCCGGACAGGAGGGGTCTTGGCTACACCTTC
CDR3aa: CACPDRRGLGYTF

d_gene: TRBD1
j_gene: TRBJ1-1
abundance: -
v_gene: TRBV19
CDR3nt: TGTGCCAGTAGTATTCGACGGGACAGGGGTATTTGGAACACTGAAGCTTTCTTT
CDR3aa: CASSIRRDRGIWNTEAFF

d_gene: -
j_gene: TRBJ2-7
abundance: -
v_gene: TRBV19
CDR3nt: TGTGCCAGTAGTATGGGCGCCTACGAGCAGTACTTC
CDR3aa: CASSMGAYEQYF

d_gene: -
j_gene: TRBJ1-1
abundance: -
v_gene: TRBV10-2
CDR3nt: TGCGCCAGCAGTATGGGACTGAGTGAAGCTTTCTTT
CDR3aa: CASSMGLSEAFF

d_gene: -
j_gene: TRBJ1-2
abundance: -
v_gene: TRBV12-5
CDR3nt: TGTGCTAGTGGTTTAGAGGGTGGTAACTATGGCTACACCTTC
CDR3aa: CASGLEGGNYGYTF

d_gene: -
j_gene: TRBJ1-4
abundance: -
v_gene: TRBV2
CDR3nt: TGTGCCAGCAGTGAGCCCAGGGGATTTCGTATTAATGAAAAACTGTTTTTT
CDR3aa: CASSEPRGFRINEKLFF

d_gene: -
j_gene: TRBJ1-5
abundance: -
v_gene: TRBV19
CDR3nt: TGTGCCAGTAGTATTCAGGGATACAATCAGCCCCAGCATTTT
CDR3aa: CASSIQGYNQPQHF

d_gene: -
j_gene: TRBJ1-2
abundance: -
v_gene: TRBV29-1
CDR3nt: TGCAGCGTTGAGACCCCAGGGGCTTATGGCTACACCTTC
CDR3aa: CSVETPGAYGYTF

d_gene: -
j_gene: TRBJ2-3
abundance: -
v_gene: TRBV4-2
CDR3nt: TGTGCCAGCAGCCAAGAGGGAGTTGGCAGGGGAGCAGATACGCAGTATTTT
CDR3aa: CASSQEGVGRGADTQYF

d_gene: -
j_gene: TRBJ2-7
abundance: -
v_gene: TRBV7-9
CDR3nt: TGTGCCAGCAGCCCCGTCTGGAGCTACGAGCAGTACTTC
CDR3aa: CASSPVWSYEQYF

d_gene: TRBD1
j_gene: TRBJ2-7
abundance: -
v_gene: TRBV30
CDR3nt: TGTGCCTGGAGTGTGGCACAGGGGCCTGCCTACGAGCAGTACTTC
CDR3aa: CAWSVAQGPAYEQYF

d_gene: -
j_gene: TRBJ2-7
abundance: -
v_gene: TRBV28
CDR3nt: TGTGCCAGCAGTTTGGCCAGATACGAGCAGTACTTC
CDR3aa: CASSLARYEQYF

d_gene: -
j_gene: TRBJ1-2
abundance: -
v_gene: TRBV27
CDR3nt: TGTGCCAGCAGTAACATGACAATTGGCTACACCTTC
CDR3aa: CASSNMTIGYTF

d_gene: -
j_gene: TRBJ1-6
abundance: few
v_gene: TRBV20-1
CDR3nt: TGCAGTGCTAGTATCAGGGGAAGGTATTCACCCCTCCACTTT
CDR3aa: CSASIRGRYSPLHF

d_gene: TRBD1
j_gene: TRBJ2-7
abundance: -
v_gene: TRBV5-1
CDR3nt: TGCGCCAGCAGCCCGGGACAGGGGATTAACGAGCAGTACTTC
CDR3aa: CASSPGQGINEQYF

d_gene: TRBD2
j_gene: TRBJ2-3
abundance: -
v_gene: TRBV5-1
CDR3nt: TGCGCCAGCAGCCCGACTAGCAGATACACAGATACGCAGTATTTT
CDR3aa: CASSPTSRYTDTQYF

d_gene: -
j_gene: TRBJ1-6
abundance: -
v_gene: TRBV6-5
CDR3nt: TGTGCCAGCAGCCAGCCCGGACAGAGAAATTCACCCCTCCACTTT
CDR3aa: CASSQPGQRNSPLHF

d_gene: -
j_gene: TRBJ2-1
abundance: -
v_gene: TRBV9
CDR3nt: TGTGCCAGCAGCGTAGCAAGTGCAGGGGAGAGTGAGCAGTTCTTC
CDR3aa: CASSVASAGESEQFF

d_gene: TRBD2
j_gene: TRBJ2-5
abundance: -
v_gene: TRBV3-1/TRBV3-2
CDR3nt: TGTGCCAGACGACTAGCGGGGAAACAAGAGACCCAGTACTTC
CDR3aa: CARRLAGKQETQYF

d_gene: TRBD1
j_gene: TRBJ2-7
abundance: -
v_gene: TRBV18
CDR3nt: TGTGCCAGCTCACCACGACAGGGCTACGAGCAGTACTTC
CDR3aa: CASSPRQGYEQYF

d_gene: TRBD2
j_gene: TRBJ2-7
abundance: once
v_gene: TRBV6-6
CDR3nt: TGTGCCACCACTTTAGGGACTACTTACGAGCAGTACTTC
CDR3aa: CATTLGTTYEQYF

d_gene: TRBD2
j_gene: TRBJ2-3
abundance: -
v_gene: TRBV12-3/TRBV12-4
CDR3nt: TGTGCCATTCTAGCGGGGGACACAGATACGCAGTATTTT
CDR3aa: CAILAGDTDTQYF

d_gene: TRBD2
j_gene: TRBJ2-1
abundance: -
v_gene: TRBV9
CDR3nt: TGTGCCAGCAGCGCCGCACTAGCGGGGGGATCACAGTTCTTC
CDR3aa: CASSAALAGGSQFF

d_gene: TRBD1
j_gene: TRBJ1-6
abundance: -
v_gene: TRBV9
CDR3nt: TGTGCCAGCAGCGGCCGGGACAGGGGCGCACCCCTCCACTTT
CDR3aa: CASSGRDRGAPLHF

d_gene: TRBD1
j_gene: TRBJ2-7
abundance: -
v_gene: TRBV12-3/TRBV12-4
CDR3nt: TGTGCCAGCAGTAGAAACAGGGGGCTCGAGCAGTACTTC
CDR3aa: CASSRNRGLEQYF

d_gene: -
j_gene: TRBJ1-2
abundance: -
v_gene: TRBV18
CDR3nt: TGTGCCAGCTCACCTCAAACCCAGGCAGCCACCTATGGCTACACCTTC
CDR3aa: CASSPQTQAATYGYTF